This TCR beta chain was obtained from a study of CD8+ T cells in alopecia areata. To note about this clone: Its antigen is currently unknown. The germline gene is not matched at one end of the junction; a read error may be the cause.

Extracted RNA was reverse transcribed, and the resulting cDNA served as sequencing template. Only in-frame clones appear in the TCRdb table, and some are missing; sequencing was by immunoSEQ multiplex PCR. The sample lists roughly 150,000 clones; about 59% were seen once. The study, taken as a whole, reports: Many expanded lesional clones persisted during tofacitinib (in both scalp and blood).

This sample's treatment: oral pan-JAK inhibitor, 5-10 mg twice daily. Germline assignment: CDR1 SNHLY and CDR2 FYNNEI. CDR3 length: 13 residues. The receptor's source is a human donor with alopecia areata. The specimen comprised CD8+ T cells sorted from blood, sampled at week 4, from a patient treated with tofacitinib. The rearrangement joins TRBV2 to TRBJ2-2; D is perhaps TRBD2 (5 bases). CDR3 protein: CASCDYNTGELFF. CDR3 sequence (DNA): TGTGCCAGCTGTGACTACAACACCGGGGAGCTGTTTTTT.